This T cell receptor beta chain was recorded in a study of cytomegalovirus exposure and HLA in healthy donors. Study-level results: Among TCR beta chains, those listed as cytomegalovirus-associated numbered over 150.

This CDR3 region has 15 residues. Germline values: CDR1 SGHTA, CDR2 FQGNSA. V was clipped by 4 bases and J by 10 bases; unmatched bases: 12. In regard to this clone: Antigen specificity is unknown.

Both 60 Vbeta primers and 13 Jbeta primers went into the PCR. Generated by immunoSEQ multiplex PCR, the TCRdb table keeps only in-frame clones and is missing some. The repertoire includes 35,000 to 50,000 clones, 77% of them detected once, and 1.4% sits in the top ten. The TCR was taken from a young man in good health and CMV-seronegative. Material: PBMCs. The chain couples TRBV7-2 to TRBJ2-1, with 8 bases fitting TRBD2. The CDR3 protein is CASSSPLSGIEEQFF. The DNA of the CDR3 is TGTGCCAGCAGCTCACCCCTTAGCGGGATCGAAGAGCAGTTCTTC.